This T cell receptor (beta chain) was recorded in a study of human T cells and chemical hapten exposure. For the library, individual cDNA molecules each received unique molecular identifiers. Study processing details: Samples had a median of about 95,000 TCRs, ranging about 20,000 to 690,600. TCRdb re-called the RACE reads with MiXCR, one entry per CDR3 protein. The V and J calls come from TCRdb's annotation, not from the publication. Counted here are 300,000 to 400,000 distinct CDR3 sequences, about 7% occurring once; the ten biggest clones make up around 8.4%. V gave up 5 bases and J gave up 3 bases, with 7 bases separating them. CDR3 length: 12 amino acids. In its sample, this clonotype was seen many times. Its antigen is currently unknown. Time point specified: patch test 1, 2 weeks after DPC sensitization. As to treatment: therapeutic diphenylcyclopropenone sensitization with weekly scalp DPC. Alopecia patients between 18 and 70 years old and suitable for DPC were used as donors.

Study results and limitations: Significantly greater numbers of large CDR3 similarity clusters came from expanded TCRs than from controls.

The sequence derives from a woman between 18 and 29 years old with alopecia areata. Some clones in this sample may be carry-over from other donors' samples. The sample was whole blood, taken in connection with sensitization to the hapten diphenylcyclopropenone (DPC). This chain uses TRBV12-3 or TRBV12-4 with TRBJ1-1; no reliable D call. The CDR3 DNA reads TGTGCCAGCAGTCAGTGGGACACTGAAGCTTTCTTT. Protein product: CASSQWDTEAFF.